Presented here are 11 T cell receptor beta chains from one specimen sequenced in a study of control samples from healthy donors and cancer patients. Sequenced by immunoSEQ multiplex PCR; TCRdb stores in-frame clones only, minus some. The sample includes more than 120,000 clones, about 91% seen only once; the top ten take 3% to 4%. The sequencing sample was made of blood. These receptors all come from a man aged 25 to 40 in good health.

This clone was observed a single time. The J gene is TRBJ1-4, the V gene TRBV14; 9 nucleotides line up with TRBD1. The V segment lost 4 bases and the J segment 4 bases; nucleotides outside the gene matches: 4. Germline CDR1 reads SGHDN; CDR2 reads FVKESK. The length of the CDR3 is 15 residues. Here the CDR3 DNA reads TGTGCCAGCAGCCCGCCGGGACAGGGTAATGAAAAACTGTTTTTT. This codes for CASSPPGQGNEKLFF.

The J gene is TRBJ1-2, the V gene TRBV30; 7 nucleotides align to TRBD1. CDR3 length: 14 residues. Germline-derived CDR1 and CDR2 are GTSNPN and SVGIG (reference sequence). V shed 0 bases and J 5 bases; nucleotides not matched to a gene: 6. Written as DNA, the CDR3 is TGTGCCTGGAGTGTATTTGGGACAGCTTATGGCTACACCTTC. Translating it yields CAWSVFGTAYGYTF.

The chain employs TRBV7-9 and TRBJ1-2; perhaps TRBD1 as D (6 bases). This CDR3 comprises 14 residues. V lost 5 bases, J lost 3 bases, and 13 bases lay in between. CDR1 and CDR2 (germline): SEHNR, FQNEAQ (reference sequence). Here the CDR3 reads CASSRPDSDYGYTF. The CDR3, as DNA: TGTGCCAGCAGCCGACCGGACAGCGACTATGGCTACACCTTC. Filled out from reference TRBV7-9 and TRBJ1-2, the complete variable domain reads DTGVSQNPRHKITKRGQNVTFRCDPISEHNRLYWYRQTLGQGPEFLTYFQNEAQLEKSRLLSDRFSAERPKGSFSTLEIQRTEQGDSAMYLCASSRPDSDYGYTFGSGTRLTVV.

The rearrangement uses TRBV10-3 and TRBJ1-2, with TRBD1 identical over 12 bases. The CDR3 is 18 residues long. V shed 3 bases, J shed 0 bases, and the junction held 8 bases outside the gene matches. The V gene's germline CDR1 is ENHRY and CDR2 SYGVKD. The DNA of the CDR3 is TGTGCCATCAGTGACCCCGGGACAGGGGGCTTAACTAACTATGGCTACACCTTC. This gives the protein CAISDPGTGGLTNYGYTF.

The chain couples TRBV27 to TRBJ2-7; unclear D gene. V dropped 5 bases and J dropped 3 bases, with 11 bases sitting between them. Germline-derived CDR1 and CDR2 are MNHEY and SMNVEV (reference sequence). This CDR3 region has 13 residues. CDR3 nucleotides: TGTGCCAGCAGTCCCCGGTTGGACTACGAGCAGTACTTC. Protein sequence: CASSPRLDYEQYF.

The gene calls are TRBV6-5 and TRBJ1-2; a weak D match, TRBD1 (5 bases). Germline V lookup: CDR1 MNHEY, CDR2 SVGAGI. The CDR3 length is 11 residues. With 7 bases removed from V and 4 bases from J, the gap between germline ends came to 7 bases. CDR3 nucleotide sequence: TGTGCCAGCACGGGGGGCTATGGCTACACCTTC. As protein: CASTGGYGYTF.

The CDR3 loop reads CASGMTSGTTDEQFF. In DNA, the CDR3 is TGTGCCAGCGGGATGACTAGCGGGACAACAGATGAGCAGTTCTTC. V and J are TRBV6-5 and TRBJ2-1; TRBD2 agrees at 11 bases. The CDR3 consists of 15 residues. After removal of 8 bases from V and 8 bases from J, the junction contained 11 bases not matched to a gene. CDR1 and CDR2 from the germline V gene are MNHEY and SVGAGI.

The chain uses TRBV6-6 and TRBJ2-7; 9 nucleotides agree with TRBD2. The length of the CDR3 is 16 residues. V dropped 9 bases and J dropped 0; count of bases not matched to a gene: 12. Germline assignment: CDR1 MNHNY and CDR2 SVGAGI (reference sequence). CDR3 in DNA: TGTGCCAGTAATCCTGCGGGGGGGGGAAGCTCCTACGAGCAGTACTTC. Translating gives CASNPAGGGSSYEQYF.

The CDR3 bases are TGCGCCAGCGGGGCAGGGAGCACTGAAGCTTTCTTT. Its translation is CASGAGSTEAFF. The chain joins TRBV10-2 to TRBJ1-1; D is perhaps TRBD1 (5 bases). Germline V gene sequence: CDR1 WSHSY, CDR2 SAAADI. V was pared by 8 bases and J by 4 bases, with 11 bases between. This CDR3 has 12 residues.

The chain is built from TRBV6-1 and TRBJ1-1, with D perhaps matching TRBD1 (6 bases). Germline values: CDR1 MNHNS, CDR2 SASEGT. The CDR3 extends over 17 amino acids. Deletions cut 3 bases from V and 0 bases from J, with 17 bases between. CDR3 sequence: CASSDWGIGGMNTEAFF. The CDR3 DNA follows: TGTGCCAGCAGTGATTGGGGAATCGGGGGCATGAACACTGAAGCTTTCTTT.

The V gene is TRBV28, the J gene TRBJ2-7; tentatively, D is TRBD1 or TRBD2 (6 bases each). From germline, CDR1 is MDHEN and CDR2 SYDVKM. V lost 8 bases to trimming and J lost 5 bases, with 19 bases between them. The CDR3 runs 14 residues. In DNA, the CDR3 is TGTGCCAGCCCCCTCGCGGGACAAATCCACGAGCAGTACTTC. Translation gives CASPLAGQIHEQYF.